This T cell receptor beta chain was retrieved from a study of identical twins. Study-level points and caveats: Model-predicted out-of-frame TCR alpha sharing fell below observed values in monozygotic twins.

From the 5' RACE reads, TCRdb called clonotypes with MiXCR, one entry per CDR3 protein. The repertoire holds 1.5 million to 2 million distinct CDR3 sequences, with around a third as singletons. Concerning this clonotype: What it binds is unknown.

Germline-derived CDR1 and CDR2 are KGHDR and SFDVKD. The J segment lost 3 bases and the V segment lost 4 bases, leaving 7 bases of the junction unmatched. The CDR3 length is 17 residues. The sample was cord blood. The TCR sequence derives from a newborn girl in good health. The genes are TRBV24-1 and TRBJ2-1; 11 bases agree with TRBD1. The CDR3 coding sequence is TGTGCCACCAGTGACCTCCGCGGGACAGGGGGCTACAATGAGCAGTTCTTC. As protein: CATSDLRGTGGYNEQFF.